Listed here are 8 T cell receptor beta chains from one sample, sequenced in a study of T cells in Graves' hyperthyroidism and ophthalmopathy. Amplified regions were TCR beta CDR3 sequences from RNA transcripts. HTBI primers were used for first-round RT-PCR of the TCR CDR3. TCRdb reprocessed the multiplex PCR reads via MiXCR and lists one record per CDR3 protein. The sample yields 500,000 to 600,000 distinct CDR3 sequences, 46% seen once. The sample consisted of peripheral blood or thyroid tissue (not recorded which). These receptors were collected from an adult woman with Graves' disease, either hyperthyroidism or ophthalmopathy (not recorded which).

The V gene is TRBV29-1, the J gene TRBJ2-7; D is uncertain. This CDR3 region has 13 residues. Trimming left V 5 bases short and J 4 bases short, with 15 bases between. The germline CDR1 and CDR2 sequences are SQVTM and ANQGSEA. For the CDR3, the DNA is TGCAGCGTTTTCGCCGGGCTTACGTACGAGCAGTACTTC. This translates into CSVFAGLTYEQYF.

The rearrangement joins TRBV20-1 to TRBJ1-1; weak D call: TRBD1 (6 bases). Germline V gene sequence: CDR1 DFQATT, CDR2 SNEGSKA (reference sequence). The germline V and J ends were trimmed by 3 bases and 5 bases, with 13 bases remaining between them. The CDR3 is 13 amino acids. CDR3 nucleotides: TGCAGTGCTAGTACAGGGAGCGCGACTGAAGCTTTCTTT. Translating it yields CSASTGSATEAFF.

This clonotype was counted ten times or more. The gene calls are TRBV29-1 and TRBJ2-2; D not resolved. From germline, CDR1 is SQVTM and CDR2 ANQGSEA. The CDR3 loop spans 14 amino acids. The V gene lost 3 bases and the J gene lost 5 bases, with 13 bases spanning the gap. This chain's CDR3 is CSVDLPTGTGELFF. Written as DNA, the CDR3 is TGCAGCGTTGATCTCCCTACCGGGACCGGGGAGCTGTTTTTT.

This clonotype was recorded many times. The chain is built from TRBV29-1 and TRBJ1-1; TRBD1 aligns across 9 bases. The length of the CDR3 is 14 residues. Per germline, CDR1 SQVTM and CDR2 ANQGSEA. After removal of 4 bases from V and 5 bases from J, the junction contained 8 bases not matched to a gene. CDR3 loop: CSVGRDRASTEAFF. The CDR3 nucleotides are TGCAGCGTTGGACGGGACAGGGCTTCTACTGAAGCTTTCTTT.

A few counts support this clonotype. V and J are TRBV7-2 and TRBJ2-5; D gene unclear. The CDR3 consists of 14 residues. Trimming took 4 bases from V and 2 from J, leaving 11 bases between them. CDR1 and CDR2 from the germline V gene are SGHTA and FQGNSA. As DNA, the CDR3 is TGTGCCAGCAGCTACTGGCCGACACAAGAGACCCAGTACTTC. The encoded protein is CASSYWPTQETQYF.

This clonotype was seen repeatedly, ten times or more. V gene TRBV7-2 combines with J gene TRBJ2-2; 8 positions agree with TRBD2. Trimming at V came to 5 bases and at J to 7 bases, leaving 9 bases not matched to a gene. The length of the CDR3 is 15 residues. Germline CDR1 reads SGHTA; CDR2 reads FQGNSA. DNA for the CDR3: TGTGCCAGCAGCACCGCCGGGACTAGGCACGGGGAGCTGTTTTTT. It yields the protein CASSTAGTRHGELFF.

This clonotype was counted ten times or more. This chain's CDR3 is CASSPGWPGETQYF. In DNA form, the CDR3 reads TGTGCCAGCTCCCCGGGTTGGCCGGGAGAGACCCAGTACTTC. The rearrangement uses TRBV7-3 and TRBJ2-5, with D hard to call. Germline CDR1 is SGHTA and CDR2 is FQGTGA. This CDR3 is built from 14 residues. Trimming shortened V by 8 bases and J by 4 bases, and 17 bases separated the two germline ends.

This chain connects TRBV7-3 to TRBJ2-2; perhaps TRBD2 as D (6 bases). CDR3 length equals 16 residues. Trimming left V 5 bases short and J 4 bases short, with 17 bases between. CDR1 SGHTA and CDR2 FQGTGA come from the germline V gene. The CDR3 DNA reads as TGTGCCAGCAGCCCAACCGGGACTGTTCTCACCGGGGAGCTGTTTTTT. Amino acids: CASSPTGTVLTGELFF.